A selection of T cell receptor beta chains follows, all from one sample in a study of sequential checkpoint blockade in melanoma. Profiled with immunoSEQ multiplex PCR; TCRdb holds only in-frame clones, not every one. The data hold some 4,700 clones, with more than 25% observed a single time. The sequencing used tumor tissue (inferred from file names), collected from a patient given nivolumab and ipilimumab in sequence. All receptors derive from a human donor with melanoma. Each CDR3 is given with its conserved first and last residue. The D gene is left open where the match is weak. Rows give clone size only sometimes, using once, few, many, or a class for an expanded clone.

TRBV28	TRBJ1-5	TRBD1	few	TGTGCCAGCAGCAGGGACAGGGTCAATCAGCCCCAGCATTTT	CASSRDRVNQPQHF
TRBV5-1	TRBJ2-7	TRBD1	-	TGCGCCAGCAGCTTGAGGCAGGGGGCTTACGAGCAGTACTTC	CASSLRQGAYEQYF
TRBV5-1	TRBJ1-5	-	-	TGCGCCAGCAGCTTGGTGGGGGGCGACCAGCCCCAGCATTTT	CASSLVGGDQPQHF
TRBV1	TRBJ2-7	-	-	TGCACCAGCAGCCAAGACCGGGACCACCTCTCCTACGAGCAGTACTTC	CTSSQDRDHLSYEQYF
TRBV6-7	TRBJ2-3	TRBD2	few	TGTGCCAGCAGTCTCTCGCAGAGGGCTAGCGGGAGGGGAGATACGCAGTATTTT	CASSLSQRASGRGDTQYF
TRBV6-8	TRBJ1-1	TRBD1	medium-sized	TGTGCCACGTCCGACAGGGGTGGGTTGAACACTGAAGCTTTCTTT	CATSDRGGLNTEAFF
TRBV5-1	TRBJ2-5	-	-	TGCGCCAGCAGCTTCTCCAGGGACGGAGAGACCCAGTACTTC	CASSFSRDGETQYF
TRBV5-1	TRBJ2-7	-	once	TGCGCCAGCAGCTTGATTCTCGGAGGCACGCACTACGAGCAGTACTTC	CASSLILGGTHYEQYF
TRBV6-8	TRBJ1-1	-	few	TGTGCCAGCAGTTACTCGCCGGTGATGAACACTGAAGCTTTCTTT	CASSYSPVMNTEAFF
TRBV9	TRBJ2-1	-	medium-sized	TGTGCCAGCAGCGGCGGGGGCACCTACTCCTACAATGAGCAGTTCTTC	CASSGGGTYSYNEQFF
TRBV11-3	TRBJ2-1	TRBD2	many	TGTGCCAGCAGCGTCCAAAGCGGGAGGCTCCACAATGAGCAGTTCTTC	CASSVQSGRLHNEQFF
TRBV19	TRBJ2-6	-	-	TGTGCCAGTAGTATGAGGATCTCTGGGGCCAACGTCCTGACTTTC	CASSMRISGANVLTF
TRBV28	TRBJ2-7	TRBD1	-	TGTGCCAGCAGTCCACCTGGGACAGGGGGCACGTCCTACGAGCAGTACTTC	CASSPPGTGGTSYEQYF
TRBV9	TRBJ2-4	-	few	TGTGCCAGCAGCGTAGGTTCTGCCAAAAACATTCAGTACTTC	CASSVGSAKNIQYF
TRBV11-3	TRBJ2-1	TRBD2	many	TGTGCCAGCAGCTTAGTGGGACTAGGTTCCAATGAGCAGTTCTTC	CASSLVGLGSNEQFF
TRBV19	TRBJ1-5	TRBD1	once	TGTGCCAGTAGTACGAAGACAGGGGTCCAGCCCCAGCATTTT	CASSTKTGVQPQHF
TRBV6-8	TRBJ1-2	TRBD1	few	TGTGCCAGCAGTTTCACGGACAGGGGTAAGGGCGGCTACACCTTC	CASSFTDRGKGGYTF
TRBV6-8	TRBJ1-1	-	few	TGTGCCAGCAGCCCCGGACTGACGAACACTGAAGCTTTCTTT	CASSPGLTNTEAFF
TRBV19	TRBJ2-7	-	few	TGTGCCAGTAGTCCGGAGCTTTCCTACGAGCAGTACTTC	CASSPELSYEQYF
TRBV11-3	TRBJ2-7	-	medium-sized	TGTGCCAGCAGCTTGTCCTTCTTCCCCTACGAGCAGTACTTC	CASSLSFFPYEQYF
TRBV6-8	TRBJ2-4	TRBD1	few	TGTGCCAGCAGTTTAACAGGGGGCCAGGGAAACATTCAGTACTTC	CASSLTGGQGNIQYF
TRBV19	TRBJ2-5	-	-	TGTGCCAGTAGTATAGCCCTGGAAGAGACCCAGTACTTC	CASSIALEETQYF
TRBV6-8	TRBJ1-1	-	-	TGTGCCAGCAGTTCCATGAGGGGGATCACTGAAGCTTTCTTT	CASSSMRGITEAFF
TRBV28	TRBJ1-1	-	-	TGTGCCAGCCAAACGTCCGGGACGGGGAACACTGAAGCTTTCTTT	CASQTSGTGNTEAFF
TRBV28	TRBJ1-3	-	-	TGTGCCAGCAGCCCTTTGACCGTTACTGGAAACACCATATATTTT	CASSPLTVTGNTIYF
TRBV11-3	TRBJ2-7	TRBD2	medium-sized	TGTGCCAGCAGCCCACAACCGGGGGGGAAGGAGCAGTACTTC	CASSPQPGGKEQYF
TRBV6-1	TRBJ2-2	-	-	TGTGCCATCAGTGAAGTACAGGGTCCAAACACCGGGGAGCTGTTTTTT	CAISEVQGPNTGELFF
TRBV6-1	TRBJ2-1	TRBD1	-	TGTGCCAGCAGTGAAGGGACAGGGGGCTTTGGGAGCTACAATGAGCAGTTCTTC	CASSEGTGGFGSYNEQFF